Listed below are T cell receptor beta chains from one sample, sequenced in a study. One entry per CDR3 protein results from TCRdb running MiXCR on the RT-PCR reads. The sample yields about 700,000 distinct CDR3 sequences, approximately 15% seen once. Sequenced material: memory CD4+ T cells from blood. The receptors here all came from a female donor in good health, serving as a healthy control. Each CDR3 is given with its conserved first and last residue. Fields, in order: D gene, clone size, V gene, J gene, CDR3 protein, CDR3 DNA. The D gene is left open where the match is weak. Not all rows give a size; the values are once, few, many and, for expanded clones, a class.

d_gene: -
abundance: many
v_gene: TRBV5-1
j_gene: TRBJ1-5
CDR3aa: CASSPQGTGNQPQHF
CDR3nt: TGCGCCAGCAGCCCGCAGGGAACTGGCAATCAGCCCCAGCATTTT

d_gene: -
abundance: many
v_gene: TRBV6-5
j_gene: TRBJ1-2
CDR3aa: CASSYPLHAHPTGDYGYTF
CDR3nt: TGTGCCAGCAGTTACCCCTTACATGCCCACCCAACTGGAGACTATGGCTACACCTTC

d_gene: -
abundance: -
v_gene: TRBV20-1
j_gene: TRBJ1-4
CDR3aa: CSGRDPEREKLFF
CDR3nt: TGCAGTGGCCGTGACCCGGAGAGGGAAAAACTGTTTTTT

d_gene: -
abundance: few
v_gene: TRBV18
j_gene: TRBJ2-2
CDR3aa: CASSPLRSNTGELFF
CDR3nt: TGTGCCAGCTCACCATTACGTTCGAACACCGGGGAGCTGTTTTTT

d_gene: TRBD1
abundance: -
v_gene: TRBV28
j_gene: TRBJ1-1
CDR3aa: CASSPGTGRISEAFF
CDR3nt: TGTGCCAGCAGTCCCGGGACAGGGAGAATCAGTGAAGCTTTCTTT

d_gene: -
abundance: -
v_gene: TRBV4-3
j_gene: TRBJ2-2
CDR3aa: CASSQGQAGGGAGELFF
CDR3nt: TGCGCCAGCAGCCAAGGCCAGGCAGGGGGGGGGGCCGGGGAGCTGTTTTTT

d_gene: TRBD2
abundance: -
v_gene: TRBV12-3/TRBV12-4
j_gene: TRBJ2-3
CDR3aa: CASSETGGRADTQYF
CDR3nt: TGTGCCAGCAGTGAGACGGGGGGGCGAGCAGATACGCAGTATTTT

d_gene: TRBD2
abundance: many
v_gene: TRBV10-3
j_gene: TRBJ2-1
CDR3aa: CAISESAGTSGYNEQFF
CDR3nt: TGTGCCATCAGTGAGTCGGCCGGGACTAGCGGCTACAATGAGCAGTTCTTC

d_gene: -
abundance: -
v_gene: TRBV3-1
j_gene: TRBJ1-1
CDR3aa: CASSQERGRNTEAFF
CDR3nt: TGTGCCAGCAGCCAAGAACGAGGGAGGAACACTGAAGCTTTCTTT

d_gene: -
abundance: -
v_gene: TRBV5-1
j_gene: TRBJ2-3
CDR3aa: CASSLAALGTDTQYF
CDR3nt: TGCGCCAGCAGCTTGGCCGCTCTAGGCACAGATACGCAGTATTTT

d_gene: TRBD2
abundance: -
v_gene: TRBV7-8
j_gene: TRBJ2-7
CDR3aa: CASSLGGSSEQYF
CDR3nt: TGTGCCAGCAGCTTGGGCGGGAGCTCCGAGCAGTACTTC

d_gene: -
abundance: -
v_gene: TRBV19
j_gene: TRBJ2-5
CDR3aa: CASSLSRASAETQYF
CDR3nt: TGTGCCAGTAGTCTATCTAGAGCCTCGGCAGAGACCCAGTACTTC

d_gene: -
abundance: few
v_gene: TRBV7-9
j_gene: TRBJ1-5
CDR3aa: CASSLTGRNLNQPQHF
CDR3nt: TGTGCCAGCAGCTTAACCGGACGGAATCTTAATCAGCCCCAGCATTTT

d_gene: -
abundance: many
v_gene: TRBV5-1
j_gene: TRBJ2-5
CDR3aa: CASSGTDSETQYF
CDR3nt: TGCGCCAGCAGCGGGACCGACTCGGAGACCCAGTACTTC

d_gene: -
abundance: -
v_gene: TRBV24-1
j_gene: TRBJ2-5
CDR3aa: CATSDFPGPETQYF
CDR3nt: TGTGCCACCAGTGATTTTCCGGGTCCAGAGACCCAGTACTTC

d_gene: -
abundance: -
v_gene: TRBV5-1
j_gene: TRBJ2-3
CDR3aa: CASSIGPRRTTDTQYF
CDR3nt: TGCGCCAGCTCCATCGGGCCCCGGAGAACCACAGATACGCAGTATTTT

d_gene: -
abundance: many
v_gene: TRBV12-3/TRBV12-4
j_gene: TRBJ2-5
CDR3aa: CASSFTRETQYF
CDR3nt: TGTGCCAGCAGTTTTACGCGGGAGACCCAGTACTTC

d_gene: -
abundance: once
v_gene: TRBV6-5
j_gene: TRBJ2-7
CDR3aa: CASSASYEQHF
CDR3nt: TGTGCCAGCAGTGCCAGCTACGAGCAGCACTTC

d_gene: -
abundance: few
v_gene: TRBV6-1
j_gene: TRBJ1-1
CDR3aa: CASKGEFSNTEAFF
CDR3nt: TGTGCCAGCAAGGGGGAGTTCTCGAACACTGAAGCTTTCTTT

d_gene: -
abundance: -
v_gene: TRBV7-8
j_gene: TRBJ1-1
CDR3aa: CASSLAGIPTEAFF
CDR3nt: TGTGCCAGCAGCTTAGCAGGAATCCCCACTGAAGCTTTCTTT

d_gene: TRBD1
abundance: -
v_gene: TRBV7-9
j_gene: TRBJ1-2
CDR3aa: CASSFGGGGYGYTF
CDR3nt: TGTGCCAGCAGCTTTGGAGGGGGCGGGTATGGCTACACCTTC

d_gene: TRBD1
abundance: -
v_gene: TRBV6-1
j_gene: TRBJ1-2
CDR3aa: CASSEGQATNYGYTF
CDR3nt: TGTGCCAGCAGTGAGGGACAGGCGACGAACTATGGCTACACCTTC

d_gene: TRBD2
abundance: -
v_gene: TRBV28
j_gene: TRBJ2-3
CDR3aa: CASSSLLAGGVGDTQYF
CDR3nt: TGTGCCAGCAGTTCCCTACTAGCGGGAGGCGTAGGAGATACGCAGTATTTT

d_gene: -
abundance: -
v_gene: TRBV9
j_gene: TRBJ2-3
CDR3aa: CASSVSPLTDTQYF
CDR3nt: TGTGCCAGCAGCGTTTCCCCTCTCACAGATACGCAGTATTTT

d_gene: -
abundance: -
v_gene: TRBV18
j_gene: TRBJ1-1
CDR3aa: CASSPAMDSKEAFF
CDR3nt: TGTGCCAGCTCACCAGCGATGGACAGTAAGGAAGCTTTCTTT